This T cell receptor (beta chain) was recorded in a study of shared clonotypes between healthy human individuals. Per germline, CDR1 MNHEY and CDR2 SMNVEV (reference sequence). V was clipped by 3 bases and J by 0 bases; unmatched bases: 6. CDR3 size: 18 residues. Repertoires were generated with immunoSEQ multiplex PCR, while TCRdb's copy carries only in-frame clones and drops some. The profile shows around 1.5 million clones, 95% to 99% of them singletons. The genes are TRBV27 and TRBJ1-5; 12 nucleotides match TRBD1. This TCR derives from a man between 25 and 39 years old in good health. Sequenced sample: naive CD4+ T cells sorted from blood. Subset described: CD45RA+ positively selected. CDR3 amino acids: CASSFWDRGLYSNQPQHF. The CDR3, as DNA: TGTGCCAGCAGTTTTTGGGACAGGGGGCTTTATAGCAATCAGCCCCAGCATTTT.